Listed below are T cell receptor beta chains from one sample, sequenced in a study of identical twins. TCRdb reprocessed the 5' RACE reads with MiXCR, giving one entry per CDR3 protein. The sample yields about 520,000 distinct CDR3 sequences, under 25% seen once. The sample also formed part of further work on T cells expressing NK-cell markers.

The sequenced material came from CD4+ T cells sorted from blood. The origin of the receptors is a woman aged 18-30 years in good health. The CDR3 runs from the conserved cysteine through the conserved F or W. Each record gives: D gene, V gene, clone size, J gene, CDR3 DNA, CDR3 protein. The D gene is left open where the match is weak. Not every row has a clone size; where given, it reads once, few, many or a size class.

>TRBD1|TRBV7-2|once|TRBJ2-7
TGTGCCAGCAGCCGGATCGGGGGACAGGGAATGTTCGAGCAGTACTTC
CASSRIGGQGMFEQYF
>-|TRBV12-3/TRBV12-4|few|TRBJ2-3
TGTGCCACTGGACTTGGGGGAGCCACAGATACGCAGTATTTT
CATGLGGATDTQYF
>-|TRBV20-1|-|TRBJ2-7
TGCAGTGTATACCGGTCGGGCTCCTACGAGCAGTACTTC
CSVYRSGSYEQYF
>TRBD2|TRBV2|-|TRBJ2-7
TGTGCCAGCAAGACTAGCGGGAGCACCTACGAGCAGTACTTC
CASKTSGSTYEQYF
>-|TRBV5-1|few|TRBJ2-1
TGCGCCAGCAACGGACAGAACGGGGGGTACAATGAGCAGTTCTTC
CASNGQNGGYNEQFF
>-|TRBV19|-|TRBJ1-6
TGTGCCAGTAGTATAGGGCAGAGGAGCTCCTATAATTCACCCCTCCACTTT
CASSIGQRSSYNSPLHF
>-|TRBV19|once|TRBJ1-2
TGTGCCAGTAGTCTTTGGACAGAGTATACTGGCTACACCTTC
CASSLWTEYTGYTF
>TRBD2|TRBV29-1|few|TRBJ2-3
TGCAGCTACAAAGGGACTAGCGGGCGGGGCACAGATACGCAGTATTTT
CSYKGTSGRGTDTQYF
>-|TRBV4-3|-|TRBJ2-1
TGCGCCAGCAGCCAAGATTTCGCCCAGGCCTTCTACAATGAGCAGTTCTTC
CASSQDFAQAFYNEQFF
>-|TRBV7-9|-|TRBJ2-3
TGTGCCAGCAGTTTCGACCCAGGTCAAGGCACAGATACGCAGTATTTT
CASSFDPGQGTDTQYF
>TRBD1|TRBV7-9|few|TRBJ1-4
TGTGCCAGCAGCCGGGACAGGGCAATTAATTTT
CASSRDRAINF
>-|TRBV1|-|TRBJ2-3
TGCACCAGCAGTCTCGACCACGGGACTACCAAACGAAAGCTCACAGATACGCAGTATTTT
CTSSLDHGTTKRKLTDTQYF
>-|TRBV5-1|-|TRBJ2-3
TGCGCCAGCAGCTTGCTAGGGAGTGCAGATACGCAGTATTTT
CASSLLGSADTQYF
>-|TRBV2|-|TRBJ2-3
TGTGCCAGCGCCATTTGGGGCACAGATACGCAGTATTTT
CASAIWGTDTQYF
>-|TRBV11-2|-|TRBJ1-3
TGTGCCAGCACCCGACGGTACTCTGGAAACACCATATATTTT
CASTRRYSGNTIYF
>-|TRBV10-1|-|TRBJ2-1
TGCGCCAGCTCGTCTACGGGGATTGAGCAGTTCTTC
CASSSTGIEQFF
>TRBD2|TRBV20-1|-|TRBJ2-1
TGCAACGCTTTAGCGGGTCGCAATGAGCAGTTCTTC
CNALAGRNEQFF
>-|TRBV10-3|few|TRBJ2-4
TGTGCCATCGGGGCGGAGGGCCCTATTCAGTACTTC
CAIGAEGPIQYF
>-|TRBV21-1|-|TRBJ1-2
TGTGCCAGCCCCCCCGACAGGGGAGATGGCTACACCTTC
CASPPDRGDGYTF
>-|TRBV20-1|many|TRBJ1-6
TGCAGTGCTAGTGCGGACACCGGATCCCCCCTCCACTTT
CSASADTGSPLHF
>-|TRBV20-1|few|TRBJ1-1
TGCAGTGCTAGTTTTACGGAAGCTTTCTTT
CSASFTEAFF
>-|TRBV11-2|few|TRBJ2-3
TGTGCCAGCAGCCCTCAATTAGGCACAGATACGCAGTATTTT
CASSPQLGTDTQYF
>TRBD2|TRBV5-1|few|TRBJ2-3
TGCGCCAGCAGCTTTGGAGCGGGGGTCGCCACAGATACGCAGTATTTT
CASSFGAGVATDTQYF
>-|TRBV6-1|-|TRBJ1-2
TGTGCCAGCAGTGAAGCGGCGGACCACTATGGCTACACCTTC
CASSEAADHYGYTF
>-|TRBV5-1|-|TRBJ2-1
TGCTCCAGCAGCTTCCGCACGGGATCCGGGCACAATGAGCAGTTCTTC
CSSSFRTGSGHNEQFF
>-|TRBV5-6|-|TRBJ2-7
TGTGCCAGCAGCTTTCGGTACGAGTACTCCTACGAGCAGTACTTC
CASSFRYEYSYEQYF
>-|TRBV7-7|few|TRBJ2-5
TGTGCCAGCAGCATACTATCTCAAGAGACCCAGTACTTC
CASSILSQETQYF
>TRBD1|TRBV20-1|few|TRBJ2-1
TGCAGTGCTAGAGGGGGGCAGGGGGCGAATAATGAGCAGTTCTTC
CSARGGQGANNEQFF
>TRBD1|TRBV12-3/TRBV12-4|few|TRBJ1-5
TGTGCCAGCACCCAGGGGGCAAGGGATCAGCCCCAGCATTTT
CASTQGARDQPQHF
>-|TRBV5-1|-|TRBJ2-7
TGCGCCAGCAGCCCCGGAGTATATTACGAGCAGTACTTC
CASSPGVYYEQYF
>TRBD2|TRBV11-1|-|TRBJ2-1
TGTGCCAGCAGCTTAGGTCTTAGTAGGCGGGGGTCGATTTACAATGAGCAGTTCTTC
CASSLGLSRRGSIYNEQFF